This T cell receptor beta chain originates from a study of T cells in Graves' hyperthyroidism and ophthalmopathy (dated by TCRdb to between 2018 and 2021). The study in broad terms: Peripheral blood was collected at initial diagnosis, before any treatment. To identify TCR V-J signatures that set the groups apart, the researchers used a discovery cohort of 90 to 100 patients, made up of 40 to 45 with Graves' ophthalmopathy and about 59 with stable Graves' hyperthyroidism. Prospective prediction of ophthalmopathy was tested in an independent validation cohort of fewer than 20 hyperthyroidism patients and 17 patients who later progressed to ophthalmopathy. The 100 or so discovery patients were randomly split 7:3 into training and test sets. In about 6 Graves' hyperthyroidism patients, the study also compared T-cell repertoires from thyroid tissue with T-cell repertoires from blood. Following sampling, methimazole starting at 30 mg daily was given to hyperthyroidism patients, and high-dose intravenous methylprednisolone was given to ophthalmopathy patients. The paper describes TCR Vbeta CDR3 sequencing of 120 to 150 peripheral blood samples, made up of 43 ophthalmopathy patients, roughly 72 hyperthyroidism patients and roughly 17 progressor patients. Summary of the overall study and its limitations: In validation, the model predicted progression to ophthalmopathy with just under 71% sensitivity and less than 80% specificity, a median of about 6 months before onset. Most expanded thyroid clonotypes (frequency above 0.001) were also detected in blood, a finding suggesting that blood repertoires may reflect thyroid immune responses. No statistical method was used to fix the sample size in advance, and group allocation was not hidden from the investigators. A model built on a 13 V-J signature distinguished ophthalmopathy from stable hyperthyroidism, reaching roughly 88% sensitivity and under 84% specificity in cross-validation and 80%/75% in testing.

Trimming at the junction amounts to 5 bases on V and 3 bases on J, and the germline ends lie 11 bases apart. The CDR3, from cysteine to phenylalanine, totals 14 residues. Only the CDR3 portion is preserved as DNA: 42 bases, with reading frame beginning at the first base. Via the germline V gene, CDR1 is SGDLS and CDR2 YYNGEE. Details on this clonotype: No cognate antigen has been identified for it. Base-call qualities are not available, and no considerably larger clone is one nucleotide away.

Stable Graves' hyperthyroidism was defined as the absence of progression to ophthalmopathy over 18 months of follow-up. Hyperthyroidism patients were newly diagnosed, had a disease duration of under 2 months, and were aged 18 to 65 years. Any patient with an uncontrolled infection, another autoimmune disease, pregnancy or lactation was excluded. Diagnoses were based on clinical symptoms, serum thyroxine and TRAb, thyroid ultrasound and orbital computed tomography. Ficoll-Paque density gradient centrifugation was used to isolate PBMCs from approximately 11 ml of fresh peripheral blood. Total RNA was extracted using Trizol reagent, and RNA quality was assessed on an Agilent 2100 Bioanalyzer. TCR beta CDR3 regions were amplified from RNA transcripts. For the first round of RT-PCR on the TCR CDR3, the HTBI primer set was used together with the Qiagen OneStep RT-PCR kit. Libraries were constructed in a second round of multiplex PCR, after which size selection and purification were performed. Sequencing of the libraries was done on an Illumina HiSeq2000 using paired-end 100 bp reads. The authors processed their data as follows. SOAPnuke was used to process the raw data, throwing out any read that contained adapters or uncalled bases, had a mean Phred below 15, or lacked an exact constant-primer or identifier match. High-quality paired reads were merged using COPE v1.2.5, and each unique nucleotide sequence was defined as a clonotype. MiTCR v1.1 was used to align clonotypes to the IMGT TRBV, TRBD and TRBJ reference segments. The analysis included only V-J combinations with a frequency above 0.0001, which together covered 99% to 99.2% of the repertoires. A TCS score was defined as the ratio of F50 (clonal expansion) to E x V (chaos), with BLOSUM62-based TCRdist applied between CDR3 peptides within each V-J. Welch's t-statistics and random forest reduced 500 to 550 V-J features to roughly 13, which were used in a naive Bayes classifier (R e1071). TCRdb cleaned the public reads at Q25 with fastp, built clones with MiXCR and kept in-frame beta chains. All rows with the same CDR3 protein become a single entry with the most common DNA and genes. These V and J calls are TCRdb output, not the study's own analysis. For this sample the table gives approximately 640,000 distinct CDR3 sequences, of which about 16% were detected only once. The ten largest clones take up 3.8% of the sample.

The origin of this receptor is a woman in her 30s with Graves' hyperthyroidism. The sample comprised blood. The chain uses TRBV9 and TRBJ2-2; a confident D gene designation cannot be given. Here the CDR3 is given as CASRPHGYTGELFF. At the DNA level, the sequence is TGTGCCAGCAGACCCCACGGGTACACCGGGGAGCTGTTTTTT.